Listed below are T cell receptor beta chains from one sample, sequenced in a study of CD8 T cells in ankylosing spondylitis. TCRdb passed the 5' RACE reads through MiXCR, listing each CDR3 protein once. This sample has approximately 540,000 distinct CDR3 sequences, with 10% to 15% found just once. The sample consisted of blood, either unsorted or a sorted T cell fraction (not recorded which). Receptors were obtained from a male donor with ankylosing spondylitis. Both conserved end residues are part of each CDR3. A D gene is named only where the DNA matches it firmly. Clone size is not always given. Where it is, it says once, few, many or a class for expanded clones.

>TRBV19|TRBJ2-2|TRBD2|-
CASNAAGGGFGELFF
TGTGCCAGTAATGCGGCGGGAGGAGGATTCGGGGAGCTGTTTTTT
>TRBV29-1|TRBJ2-2|TRBD2|-
CSVAGVALTGELFF
TGCAGCGTCGCGGGGGTAGCGTTGACCGGGGAGCTGTTTTTT
>TRBV5-1|TRBJ2-1|-|-
CASSSHRGSYNEQFF
TGCGCCAGCAGCTCCCATCGGGGCTCCTACAATGAGCAGTTCTTC
>TRBV12-3/TRBV12-4|TRBJ1-5|-|few
CASSFQSISNQPQHF
TGTGCCAGCAGTTTTCAGTCAATTAGCAATCAGCCCCAGCATTTT
>TRBV20-1|TRBJ2-7|-|-
CSVSKAVTSEQYF
TGCAGTGTGTCCAAGGCCGTCACTTCCGAGCAGTACTTC
>TRBV20-1|TRBJ2-1|-|-
CSARDPGAPSYNEQFF
TGCAGTGCTAGAGATCCGGGCGCGCCTTCCTACAATGAGCAGTTCTTC
>TRBV20-1|TRBJ1-2|TRBD1|few
CSAVTGGVYGYTF
TGCAGTGCTGTGACAGGGGGCGTATATGGCTACACCTTC
>TRBV29-1|TRBJ1-3|-|-
CSTDFGRSSGNTIYF
TGCAGCACCGACTTCGGACGGAGCTCTGGAAACACCATATATTTT
>TRBV6-1|TRBJ2-1|-|-
CASSEMVAVPNEQFF
TGTGCCAGCAGTGAGATGGTAGCGGTACCCAATGAGCAGTTCTTC
>TRBV12-3/TRBV12-4|TRBJ2-5|TRBD1|few
CASTRGGLEETQYF
TGTGCCAGCACCCGAGGGGGCCTCGAAGAGACCCAGTACTTC
>TRBV20-1|TRBJ2-1|TRBD2|-
CSATPGLAGVSYNEQFF
TGCAGTGCTACTCCGGGACTAGCGGGAGTATCCTACAATGAGCAGTTCTTC
>TRBV21-1|TRBJ2-5|-|-
CASSKKQLLFGWAVAETQYF
TGTGCCAGCAGCAAAAAGCAACTACTCTTCGGGTGGGCCGTCGCGGAGACCCAGTACTTC
>TRBV5-1|TRBJ2-2|TRBD1|-
CASTPGQGARTGELFF
TGCGCCAGCACCCCGGGACAGGGGGCGCGAACCGGGGAGCTGTTTTTT
>TRBV30|TRBJ1-6|-|-
CAWSRQSYNSPLHF
TGTGCCTGGAGTCGGCAGAGTTATAATTCACCCCTCCACTTT
>TRBV9|TRBJ2-3|-|few
CASKDLTSTDTQYF
TGTGCCAGCAAAGACTTAACTAGCACAGATACGCAGTATTTT
>TRBV6-1|TRBJ1-2|-|-
CASSEREHYGYTF
TGTGCCAGCAGTGAAAGGGAGCATTATGGCTACACCTTC
>TRBV11-2|TRBJ2-3|-|few
CASSLDRGQYTDTQYF
TGTGCCAGCAGCTTAGATCGCGGACAGTACACAGATACGCAGTATTTT
>TRBV20-1|TRBJ2-3|-|few
CSATYGDTQYF
TGCAGTGCTACATACGGAGATACGCAGTATTTT
>TRBV29-1|TRBJ2-3|-|many
CSVEGETFRDDTQYF
TGCAGCGTTGAAGGGGAGACGTTCCGAGACGATACGCAGTATTTT
>TRBV5-1|TRBJ2-3|-|-
CASSFGQQSDTQYF
TGCGCCAGCAGCTTTGGACAGCAATCAGATACGCAGTATTTT
>TRBV20-1|TRBJ1-2|-|-
CSASRGVGAGDYGYTF
TGCAGTGCTAGCCGGGGTGTGGGGGCCGGGGACTATGGCTACACCTTC
>TRBV11-2|TRBJ2-3|TRBD2|-
CASSSKRGTSGRDKDTQYF
TGTGCCAGCAGCTCTAAAAGGGGGACTAGCGGGAGGGATAAAGATACGCAGTATTTT
>TRBV5-8|TRBJ1-1|-|-
CASSFRGRENTEAFF
TGTGCCAGCAGCTTTCGGGGGCGAGAGAACACTGAAGCTTTCTTT
>TRBV10-3|TRBJ1-5|-|few
CAISEYTDNQPQHF
TGTGCCATCAGTGAGTACACAGACAATCAGCCCCAGCATTTT
>TRBV7-9|TRBJ2-1|TRBD2|-
CASSSPAGGNEQFF
TGTGCCAGCAGCTCCCCAGCGGGAGGGAATGAGCAGTTCTTC
>TRBV29-1|TRBJ2-7|-|-
CSVDQGGTNDEQYF
TGCAGCGTTGATCAGGGGGGCACGAACGACGAGCAGTACTTC
>TRBV18|TRBJ1-3|-|few
CASSPLQEATGNTIYF
TGTGCCAGCTCACCACTTCAGGAGGCAACTGGAAACACCATATATTTT
>TRBV7-9|TRBJ2-5|TRBD1|-
CASSLPRQGRETQYF
TGTGCCAGCAGCTTACCGAGACAGGGGCGAGAGACCCAGTACTTC
>TRBV9|TRBJ1-5|-|-
CASSVESVAQPQHF
TGTGCCAGCAGCGTAGAAAGTGTGGCGCAGCCCCAGCATTTT
>TRBV7-8|TRBJ1-4|-|few
CASSLTRSPNEKLFF
TGTGCCAGCAGCTTAACGAGAAGCCCTAATGAAAAACTGTTTTTT
>TRBV2|TRBJ1-2|-|many
CASSPKGGATNYGYTF
TGTGCCAGCAGCCCTAAAGGAGGGGCGACTAACTATGGCTACACCTTC
>TRBV20-1|TRBJ2-1|-|few
CSASGSRWNEQFF
TGCAGTGCTAGCGGGAGCAGATGGAATGAGCAGTTCTTC
>TRBV9|TRBJ2-1|-|-
CASSVGAGLSYNEQFF
TGTGCCAGCAGCGTAGGTGCGGGCCTCTCCTACAATGAGCAGTTCTTC
>TRBV5-6|TRBJ2-3|-|many
CASSFTPSTDTQYF
TGTGCCAGCAGCTTTACCCCTAGCACAGATACGCAGTATTTT
>TRBV5-1|TRBJ2-1|TRBD1|-
CASSSRQGAGNEQFF
TGCGCCAGCAGCTCCCGACAGGGGGCAGGGAATGAGCAGTTCTTC
>TRBV7-2|TRBJ2-1|TRBD2|many
CASSLSVAGVGGVNEQFF
TGTGCCAGCAGCTTATCGGTAGCGGGAGTAGGTGGTGTCAATGAGCAGTTCTTC
>TRBV29-1|TRBJ1-1|TRBD1|many
CSADRMNTEAFF
TGCAGCGCGGACAGGATGAACACTGAAGCTTTCTTT
>TRBV5-5|TRBJ2-1|TRBD2|few
CASSLMTSEYNEQFF
TGTGCCAGCAGCTTGATGACTAGCGAGTACAATGAGCAGTTCTTC
>TRBV27|TRBJ2-5|-|-
CASSSPERFQETQYF
TGTGCCAGCAGTTCCCCGGAACGCTTCCAAGAGACCCAGTACTTC
>TRBV3-1|TRBJ2-3|TRBD2|few
CASSQGLAGGLADTQYF
TGTGCCAGCAGCCAAGGGTTAGCGGGAGGCCTCGCAGATACGCAGTATTTT
>TRBV7-9|TRBJ1-1|-|-
CASSLGGTTEAFF
TGTGCCAGCAGCTTAGGGGGGACCACTGAAGCTTTCTTT
>TRBV11-2|TRBJ2-5|-|many
CASSLVLGGETQYF
TGTGCCAGCAGCTTAGTCCTGGGCGGGGAGACCCAGTACTTC
>TRBV21-1|TRBJ1-5|-|few
CASTPRDLRQPQHF
TGTGCCAGCACCCCCAGGGACCTTAGGCAGCCCCAGCATTTT
>TRBV7-2|TRBJ2-1|-|-
CASIAPDSYNEQFF
TGTGCCAGCATTGCCCCCGACTCCTACAATGAGCAGTTCTTC
>TRBV7-9|TRBJ2-2|-|few
CASSLKDTDTGELFF
TGTGCCAGCAGCTTAAAGGACACCGACACCGGGGAGCTGTTTTTT
>TRBV29-1|TRBJ1-1|-|few
CSVVKPDTGNTEAFF
TGCAGCGTTGTGAAGCCCGATACGGGTAACACTGAAGCTTTCTTT
>TRBV20-1|TRBJ2-3|TRBD2|few
CSANPGRDTQYF
TGCAGTGCTAATCCCGGGAGGGATACGCAGTATTTT
>TRBV15|TRBJ2-1|TRBD2|few
CATSRVSGASGYNEQFF
TGTGCCACCAGCAGAGTGTCCGGGGCTAGCGGGTACAATGAGCAGTTCTTC
>TRBV25-1|TRBJ1-1|TRBD1|few
CASSEFPGQGSTEAFF
TGTGCCAGCAGTGAATTTCCCGGACAGGGGTCCACTGAAGCTTTCTTT
>TRBV29-1|TRBJ2-1|-|-
CSVEPTVITSEQFF
TGCAGCGTTGAACCGACTGTTATAACAAGTGAGCAGTTCTTC
>TRBV7-2|TRBJ2-5|-|-
CASSLKQYQETQYF
TGTGCCAGCAGCTTAAAGCAGTACCAAGAGACCCAGTACTTC
>TRBV12-3/TRBV12-4|TRBJ2-1|TRBD1|many
CASSKGTGARNEQFF
TGTGCCAGCAGCAAAGGGACAGGGGCTCGGAATGAGCAGTTCTTC
>TRBV19|TRBJ2-1|TRBD2|-
CASSKLAGVIYNEQFF
TGTGCCAGTAGCAAACTAGCGGGAGTGATCTACAATGAGCAGTTCTTC
>TRBV2|TRBJ2-3|TRBD2|many
CASSEIAGGPYTQYF
TGTGCCAGCAGTGAAATAGCGGGAGGGCCATATACGCAGTATTTT
>TRBV3-1|TRBJ1-1|-|many
CASSQAGLNTEAFF
TGTGCCAGCAGCCAAGCCGGTTTGAACACTGAAGCTTTCTTT